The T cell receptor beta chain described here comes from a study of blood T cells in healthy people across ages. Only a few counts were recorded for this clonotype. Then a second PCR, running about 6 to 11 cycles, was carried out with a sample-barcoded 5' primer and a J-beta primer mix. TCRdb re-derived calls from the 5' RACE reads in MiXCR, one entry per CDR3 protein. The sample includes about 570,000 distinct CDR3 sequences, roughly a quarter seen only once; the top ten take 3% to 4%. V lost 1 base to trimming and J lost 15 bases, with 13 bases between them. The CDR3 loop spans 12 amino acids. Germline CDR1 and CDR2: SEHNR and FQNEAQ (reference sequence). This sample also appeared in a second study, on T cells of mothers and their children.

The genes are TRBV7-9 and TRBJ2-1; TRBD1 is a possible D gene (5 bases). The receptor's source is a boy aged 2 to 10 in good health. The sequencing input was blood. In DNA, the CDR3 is TGTGCCAGCAGCTTAGAGGGGAAGGGGCGGTTCTTC. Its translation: CASSLEGKGRFF. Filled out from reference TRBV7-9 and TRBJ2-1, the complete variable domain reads DTGVSQNPRHKITKRGQNVTFRCDPISEHNRLYWYRQTLGQGPEFLTYFQNEAQLEKSRLLSDRFSAERPKGSFSTLEIQRTEQGDSAMYLCASSLEGKGRFFGPGTRLTVL.